These 25 T cell receptor beta chains originate from one sample sequenced in a study of blood T cell repertoires in COVID-19. The assay was immunoSEQ multiplex PCR, and TCRdb's table has in-frame clones only and misses some. The sample has under 250,000 clones, about four fifths seen once. Material: peripheral blood. These receptors all come from a man aged 50-60 years with active or convalescent COVID-19.

This clone was recorded a few times. This rearrangement joins TRBV3-1 (or the pseudogene TRBV3-2) to TRBJ2-1, with a possible D match to TRBD2 (5 bases). CDR1 and CDR2 from the germline V gene are LGHDT and YNNKEL (reference sequence). CDR3 length equals 13 residues. Trimming shortened V by 6 bases and J by 4 bases, and 10 bases separated the two germline ends. As DNA, the CDR3 is TGTGCCAGCAGGGACTCGGCTTACAATGAGCAGTTCTTC. The encoded protein is CASRDSAYNEQFF.

This chain connects TRBV5-6 to TRBJ2-7; 7 positions match TRBD1. Germline CDR1 reads SGHDT; CDR2 reads YYEEEE. V lost 4 bases to trimming and J lost 3 bases; unmatched junction nucleotides: 10. There are 15 residues in the CDR3. This chain's CDR3 is CASSPPGTDLYEQYF. The DNA of the CDR3 is TGTGCCAGCAGCCCCCCCGGGACAGACCTCTACGAGCAGTACTTC.

The chain joins TRBV5-1 to TRBJ1-1; 9 nucleotides agree with TRBD1. This CDR3 is built from 14 residues. Germline CDR1 and CDR2: SGHRS and YFSETQ. The V and J ends lost 3 bases and 3 bases, in that order; junction bases with no gene match: 3. The CDR3 sequence is CASSYRTGDTEAFF. CDR3 in DNA: TGCGCCAGCAGCTACCGGACAGGGGACACTGAAGCTTTCTTT.

This chain uses TRBV7-9 with TRBJ1-2; possibly TRBD1 for D (6 bases). Germline lookup yields CDR1 SEHNR and CDR2 FQNEAQ (reference sequence). V was pared by 2 bases and J by 0 bases, with 10 bases between. This CDR3 comprises 15 residues. The CDR3 nucleotides are TGTGCCAGCAGCTTAACGGGGACAACTAACTATGGCTACACCTTC. The encoded protein is CASSLTGTTNYGYTF. Supplemented by reference TRBV7-9 and TRBJ1-2, the full variable domain reads DTGVSQNPRHKITKRGQNVTFRCDPISEHNRLYWYRQTLGQGPEFLTYFQNEAQLEKSRLLSDRFSAERPKGSFSTLEIQRTEQGDSAMYLCASSLTGTTNYGYTFGSGTRLTVV.

CDR3 in DNA: TGCAGCCCAAAACTAGCGGGAGCTTTAGAGACCCAGTACTTC. This codes for CSPKLAGALETQYF. The gene calls are TRBV29-1 and TRBJ2-5, with 11 bases identical to TRBD2. Germline loops: CDR1 SQVTM, CDR2 ANQGSEA. CDR3 length equals 14 residues. The V segment lost 8 bases and the J segment 4 bases; nucleotides outside the gene matches: 9.

The chain uses TRBV18 and TRBJ2-1; weak D call: TRBD2 (5 bases). The CDR3 is made up of 16 amino acids. Germline V gene data show CDR1 as KGHSH and CDR2 as LQKENI. Trimming took off 4 bases at V and 8 bases at J, with 21 bases between the two ends. This CDR3 reads CASSRGGLKGRDEQFF. The CDR3, as DNA: TGTGCCAGCTCACGAGGCGGGCTAAAGGGCCGGGATGAGCAGTTCTTC.

The chain joins TRBV7-9 to TRBJ2-1; TRBD1 aligns across 7 bases. Germline CDR1 and CDR2: SEHNR and FQNEAQ (reference sequence). The CDR3 is made up of 14 amino acids. V shed 5 bases and J 9 bases; nucleotides not matched to a gene: 10. In nucleotides, the CDR3 is TGTGCCAGCAGCGCACCACAGGGGCGGGTTGAGCAGTTCTTC. Encoded protein: CASSAPQGRVEQFF.

This chain joins TRBV5-1 and TRBJ1-3; 12 positions match TRBD1. With V trimmed by 2 bases and J by 0 bases, 6 bases remained unmatched. Germline lookup yields CDR1 SGHRS and CDR2 YFSETQ. This CDR3 region has 18 residues. The CDR3: CASSLGTGGSSSGNTIYF. Written as DNA, the CDR3 is TGCGCCAGCAGCTTAGGGACAGGGGGCAGTTCCTCTGGAAACACCATATATTTT.

The V gene is TRBV6-1, the J gene TRBJ1-6; 7 nucleotides line up with TRBD1. The CDR3 extends over 16 amino acids. With 3 bases clipped from V and 7 bases from J, the junction kept 9 bases outside the gene matches. CDR1 and CDR2 (germline): MNHNS, SASEGT. The CDR3 region has the DNA TGTGCCAGCAGTGATTTAACAGGGGTCGAAAATTCACCCCTCCACTTT. Protein product: CASSDLTGVENSPLHF.

The rearrangement links TRBV6-6 to TRBJ1-5; TRBD1 agrees at 11 bases. Germline loops: CDR1 MNHNY, CDR2 SVGAGI (reference sequence). The CDR3 covers 14 residues. V lost 5 bases to trimming and J lost 6 bases; unmatched junction nucleotides: 3. This chain's CDR3 is CASSGQGASQPQHF. CDR3 nucleotides: TGTGCCAGCAGTGGACAGGGGGCGAGTCAGCCCCAGCATTTT.

This clone was seen a handful of times. This rearrangement joins TRBV18 to TRBJ1-1; D gene ambiguous. CDR3 length equals 15 residues. The V and J ends lost 1 base and 0 bases respectively, with 9 bases between them. Germline-derived CDR1 and CDR2 are KGHSH and LQKENI. CDR3 DNA: TGTGCCAGCTCACCACAACGAGAGCTGAACACTGAAGCTTTCTTT. Encoded protein: CASSPQRELNTEAFF.

CDR3 sequence: CSVNRGPGTEAFF. The CDR3 DNA reads as TGCAGCGTTAACAGGGGGCCGGGCACTGAAGCTTTCTTT. The chain uses TRBV29-1 and TRBJ1-1; 9 bases agree with TRBD1. Germline V CDR1 and CDR2: SQVTM, ANQGSEA. The CDR3 contains 13 residues. J lost 4 bases, V lost 5 bases, and 5 bases had no gene match.

This rearrangement joins TRBV12-3 or TRBV12-4 to TRBJ2-7; no reliable D call. The CDR3 is 13 amino acids. V lost 6 bases and J 6 bases, leaving 15 bases between the germline ends. The CDR3: CASRFAAESEQYF. In nucleotides, the CDR3 is TGTGCCAGCAGGTTCGCCGCCGAGAGCGAGCAGTACTTC.

This clone came up once. This sequence joins TRBV10-3 and TRBJ2-3, with 10 nucleotides matching TRBD2. Germline V gives CDR1 ENHRY, CDR2 SYGVKD. Unmatched junction bases numbered 1, after V lost 2 bases and J lost 2 bases. The CDR3 loop spans 15 amino acids. CDR3 loop: CAISELAGDTDTQYF. CDR3 DNA sequence: TGTGCCATCAGTGAGCTAGCGGGGGACACAGATACGCAGTATTTT.

Here the CDR3 DNA reads TGTGCCAGCAGTCGGGACTCCGACCCGAACACTGAAGCTTTCTTT. Translation: CASSRDSDPNTEAFF. The chain has TRBV27 and TRBJ1-1; weak D call: TRBD1 (5 bases). V shed 5 bases and J shed 1 base, with 14 bases lying between them. There are 15 residues in the CDR3. The germline CDR1 and CDR2 sequences are MNHEY and SMNVEV (reference sequence).

The genes are TRBV28 and TRBJ2-5, with 7 bases fitting TRBD2. V trimming: 1 base; J trimming: 4 bases; junction bases outside the gene matches: 6. The CDR3 has 15 residues. CDR1 is MDHEN and CDR2 is SYDVKM in the germline V gene. As DNA, the CDR3 is TGTGCCAGCAGTTTATACGGGGGGTCGAGAGAGACCCAGTACTTC. Its protein is CASSLYGGSRETQYF.

The chain combines TRBV3-1 (or the pseudogene TRBV3-2) with TRBJ2-3; D call uncertain. Germline V lookup: CDR1 LGHDT, CDR2 YNNKEL (reference sequence). The CDR3 has 13 amino acids. V was trimmed by 4 bases and J by 5 bases, leaving 10 bases between them. The CDR3 nucleotides are TGTGCCAGCAGCCGGCCCCCTGGAGATACGCAGTATTTT. Its protein product is CASSRPPGDTQYF.

V gene TRBV6-2 or TRBV6-3 combines with J gene TRBJ1-4; 9 bases fit TRBD1. Looked up from germline, CDR1 is MNHEY and CDR2 is SVGEGT. V shed 2 bases and J 3 bases; nucleotides not matched to a gene: 1. This CDR3 is built from 15 residues. CDR3: CASSYGQGPNEKLFF. In DNA, the CDR3 is TGTGCCAGCAGTTACGGACAGGGGCCTAATGAAAAACTGTTTTTT.

This chain links TRBV19 with TRBJ2-7; D possibly corresponds to TRBD1 (6 bases). Germline CDR1 is LNHDA and CDR2 is SQIVND (reference sequence). The V gene lost 6 bases and the J gene lost 2 bases, with 11 bases spanning the gap. The CDR3 extends over 13 amino acids. This chain's CDR3 is CASSRTVTYEQYF. The CDR3 bases are TGTGCCAGTAGCCGGACAGTGACCTACGAGCAGTACTTC.

The chain carries TRBV7-2 and TRBJ2-4; the match to TRBD1 covers 7 bases. Germline trimming cut 4 bases from V and 6 bases from J; bases unmatched to any gene: 9. Per germline, CDR1 SGHTA and CDR2 FQGNSA. CDR3 length: 15 amino acids. The CDR3 nucleotides read TGTGCCAGCAGCTCGCTCCAGGGGGATATAAACATTCAGTACTTC. This translates into CASSSLQGDINIQYF.

The V call is TRBV3-1 (or the pseudogene TRBV3-2), the J call TRBJ1-2; D unclear. V was trimmed by 3 bases and J by 0 bases, leaving 14 bases between them. Germline values: CDR1 LGHDT, CDR2 YNNKEL (reference sequence). This CDR3 is built from 16 residues. CDR3 sequence reads: CASSQNWRGTNYGYTF. CDR3 DNA sequence: TGTGCCAGCAGCCAGAATTGGCGGGGAACTAACTATGGCTACACCTTC.

This clone was found once. The chain links TRBV7-8 to TRBJ1-6, with no clear D. Trimming removed 0 bases from V and 5 bases from J, with 8 bases in between. Germline assignment: CDR1 SGHVS and CDR2 FQNEAQ. The CDR3 is made up of 15 amino acids. The CDR3 reads CASSLALYNNSPLHF. The CDR3 region has the DNA TGTGCCAGCAGCTTAGCCCTTTATAATAATTCACCCCTCCACTTT.

This clone was picked up one time. The genes are TRBV3-1 (or the pseudogene TRBV3-2) and TRBJ2-5, with 12 nucleotides matching TRBD2. The CDR3 loop spans 18 amino acids. Germline-derived CDR1 and CDR2 are LGHDT and YNNKEL (reference sequence). J was trimmed by 5 bases and V by 4 bases; bases with no gene match: 14. CDR3 coding DNA: TGTGCCAGCAGCCGATTGGTTCGACTAGCGGGGGTAGGGGAGACCCAGTACTTC. It translates to CASSRLVRLAGVGETQYF.

The chain links TRBV7-2 to TRBJ2-2, with TRBD2 matching over 9 bases. Trimming at V came to 7 bases and at J to 0 bases, leaving 6 bases not matched to a gene. Germline V lookup: CDR1 SGHTA, CDR2 FQGNSA. The CDR3 consists of 16 residues. In DNA form, the CDR3 reads TGTGCCAGCATATTTAGCGGGGGCCCGAACACCGGGGAGCTGTTTTTT. Translation gives CASIFSGGPNTGELFF.

The rearrangement links TRBV7-9 to TRBJ2-7; perhaps TRBD1 as D (5 bases). CDR1 and CDR2 from the germline V gene are SEHNR and FQNEAQ (reference sequence). This CDR3 comprises 13 residues. Trimming left V 7 bases short and J 6 bases short, with 16 bases between. CDR3 residues: CASNDKGLGEQYF. CDR3 in DNA: TGTGCCAGCAACGACAAGGGGCTGGGCGAGCAGTACTTC.